What follows are 18 T cell receptor beta chains derived from one specimen sequenced in a study of T cells in Graves' hyperthyroidism and ophthalmopathy. RNA transcripts provided the source from which TCR beta CDR3 regions were amplified. With the HTBI primer set, the TCR CDR3 went through a first round of RT-PCR. TCRdb passed the multiplex PCR reads through MiXCR, listing each CDR3 protein once. The table includes approximately 400,000 distinct CDR3 sequences, roughly 15% detected once. Sequencing input: blood. These TCRs come from a woman aged 25 to 45 with Graves' ophthalmopathy.

This clonotype was detected ten times or more. The chain carries TRBV3-1 and TRBJ2-2, with D unclear. CDR3 length: 12 amino acids. The germline V and J ends were trimmed by 3 bases and 3 bases, with 2 bases remaining between them. Germline-derived CDR1 and CDR2 are LGHDT and YNNKEL (reference sequence). The CDR3 bases are TGTGCCAGCAGCCATTACACCGGGGAGCTGTTTTTT. Translating it yields CASSHYTGELFF.

This clonotype has a count of ten or more. The rearrangement joins TRBV2 to TRBJ2-7, with a possible D match to TRBD2 (6 bases). The V gene's germline CDR1 is SNHLY and CDR2 FYNNEI. Trimming left V 7 bases short and J 3 bases short, with 16 bases between. The CDR3 spans 14 residues. This CDR3 reads CASIVGAGIYEQYF. The CDR3 bases are TGTGCCAGCATCGTTGGGGCGGGAATCTACGAGCAGTACTTC. Drawing the rest from reference TRBV2 and TRBJ2-7, the complete variable domain is EPEVTQTPSHQVTQMGQEVILRCVPISNHLYFYWYRQILGQKVEFLVSFYNNEISEKSEIFDDQFSVERPDGSNFTLKIRSTKLEDSAMYFCASIVGAGIYEQYFGPGTRLTVT.

The chain couples TRBV28 to TRBJ1-2; D might be TRBD1 (6 bases). V was shortened by 8 bases and J by 3 bases, with 16 bases between the two germline ends. The CDR3 spans 14 residues. CDR1 is MDHEN and CDR2 is SYDVKM in the germline V gene. The CDR3 nucleotides read TGTGCCAGCTATGAGCCGGGGGCCCACTATGGCTACACCTTC. It codes for CASYEPGAHYGYTF.

This clonotype has just a few counts. The V and J genes are TRBV27 and TRBJ2-7; 8 bases match TRBD1. J lost 6 bases, V lost 6 bases, and 16 bases had no gene match. The CDR3 has 16 residues. Germline V gives CDR1 MNHEY, CDR2 SMNVEV (reference sequence). The CDR3, as DNA: TGTGCCAGCAGCAACCAGTACCGGGACAGGCGGGTCGAGCAGTACTTC. The encoded protein is CASSNQYRDRRVEQYF.

This clonotype was detected many times. The chain couples TRBV7-2 to TRBJ1-3, with a tentative D call TRBD1 (5 bases). Trimming took 8 bases from V and 2 from J, leaving 10 bases between them. The CDR3 has 13 residues. Germline CDR1 SGHTA, CDR2 FQGNSA. The CDR3 nucleotides read TGTGCCAGCGGTGGGGGAGCTGGAAACACCATATATTTT. It specifies CASGGGAGNTIYF.

There are many counts of this clonotype. V and J are TRBV28 and TRBJ2-1; a possible D gene is TRBD2 (6 bases). There are 15 residues in the CDR3. V shed 3 bases and J shed 7 bases, with 16 bases lying between them. In germline, CDR1 is MDHEN, CDR2 SYDVKM. CDR3 sequence reads: CASSFGGISSNEQFF. CDR3 sequence (DNA): TGTGCCAGCAGTTTTGGAGGGATCTCCTCTAATGAGCAGTTCTTC.

CDR3 DNA sequence: TGTGCCAGCAGCCTCAACCTAGCGGGGGGCCAGCAGTACTTC. Protein sequence: CASSLNLAGGQQYF. The chain combines TRBV7-2 with TRBJ2-7; 11 positions match TRBD2. The V gene end was trimmed by 5 bases and the J gene end by 8 bases; junction bases not matched to a gene: 8. Germline V gives CDR1 SGHTA, CDR2 FQGNSA. The CDR3 contains 14 residues.

The sample holds a few counts of this clonotype. The rearrangement uses TRBV5-6 and TRBJ1-1, with TRBD1 identical over 7 bases. Germline V lookup: CDR1 SGHDT, CDR2 YYEEEE. Trimming at V came to 0 bases and at J to 6 bases, leaving 2 bases not matched to a gene. The CDR3 loop spans 13 amino acids. Here the CDR3 reads CASSLGGGAEAFF. In DNA, the CDR3 is TGTGCCAGCAGCTTGGGAGGGGGCGCTGAAGCTTTCTTT.

This clonotype was counted at least ten times. CDR3 bases: TGCAGTGCCCCGGATGGGGGGCGCACAGATACGCAGTATTTT. This sequence encodes CSAPDGGRTDTQYF. The V gene is TRBV20-1, the J gene TRBJ2-3, with D perhaps assigned TRBD1 or TRBD2 (6 bases each). V lost 6 bases and J 1 base, leaving 14 bases between the germline ends. Germline assignment: CDR1 DFQATT and CDR2 SNEGSKA (reference sequence). The length of the CDR3 is 14 residues.

Of note for this clonotype: Possible read error: a much larger clone is one base away. This chain links TRBV6-1 with TRBJ1-4; 10 bases agree with TRBD1. The CDR3 extends over 15 amino acids. CDR1 MNHNS and CDR2 SASEGT come from the germline V gene. The CDR3 nucleotides are TGTGCCATCAGTCCACGACAGGGGGCCTTGGAAAAACTGTTTTTT. It translates to CAISPRQGALEKLFF.

Many counts were recorded for this clonotype. V gene TRBV5-4 combines with J gene TRBJ1-1; D unresolved. In germline, CDR1 is SGHNT, CDR2 YYREEE (reference sequence). There are 14 residues in the CDR3. V was trimmed by 2 bases and J by 3 bases, leaving 11 bases between them. CDR3 coding DNA: TGTGCCAGCAGCTTCGATAGACGGGACACTGAAGCTTTCTTT. Protein: CASSFDRRDTEAFF.

This clonotype was seen repeatedly, ten times or more. Mismatch with germline at one junction end may stem from a read error. This chain uses TRBV6-5 with TRBJ1-1, with D possibly TRBD1 on 5 matching bases. CDR1 is MNHEY and CDR2 is SVGAGI in the germline V gene. The CDR3 totals 15 residues. This CDR3 is CASSYRPGRITEAFF. The CDR3 DNA reads TGTGCCAGTAGTTACCGTCCAGGGAGAATCACTGAAGCTTTCTTT.

This clonotype was seen ten or more times. The chain couples TRBV10-3 to TRBJ2-1, with D hard to call. V was trimmed by 4 bases and J by 4 bases, leaving 5 bases between them. CDR1 ENHRY and CDR2 SYGVKD come from the germline V gene. The CDR3 consists of 12 residues. CDR3 residues: CAISVRYNEQFF. The DNA for the CDR3 is TGTGCCATCAGTGTTCGTTACAATGAGCAGTTCTTC.

This clonotype turned up a few times. A much larger clone lies a single base off, so this may be a read error. The genes are TRBV20-1 and TRBJ2-7; 14 bases are shared with TRBD2. Germline V gene sequence: CDR1 DFQATT, CDR2 SNEGSKA (reference sequence). The CDR3 contains 14 residues. J was trimmed by 3 bases and V by 4 bases; bases with no gene match: 2. CDR3 loop: CSAKTSGGVYEQYF. CDR3 in DNA: TGCAGTGCTAAGACTAGCGGGGGGGTCTACGAGCAGTACTTC.

V usage is TRBV19 and J usage is TRBJ2-2; no firm D call. V was cut by 4 bases and J by 2 bases, with 8 bases left in between. Per the germline V gene, CDR1 is LNHDA and CDR2 is SQIVND (reference sequence). This CDR3 region has 14 residues. This chain's CDR3 is CASSTGANTGELFF. The CDR3 bases are TGTGCCAGTAGTACGGGCGCCAACACCGGGGAGCTGTTTTTT.

In this sample, this clonotype turned up a few times. V is TRBV3-1 and J is TRBJ2-5, with 8 bases that match TRBD1. CDR3 length: 13 amino acids. V gave up 4 bases and J gave up 5 bases; unmatched junction bases: 3. Germline lookup yields CDR1 LGHDT and CDR2 YNNKEL (reference sequence). The chain's CDR3 is CASSLYRGETQYF. CDR3 sequence (DNA): TGTGCCAGCAGCCTTTACAGGGGGGAGACCCAGTACTTC.

The chain employs TRBV20-1 and TRBJ2-3; 8 nucleotides agree with TRBD2. The CDR3 sequence is 13 residues long. The germline CDR1 and CDR2 sequences are DFQATT and SNEGSKA (reference sequence). In DNA, the CDR3 is TGCAGAGGAACTAGCGGCAGCACAGATACGCAGTATTTT. Residues: CRGTSGSTDTQYF.

This clonotype was counted many times. The chain has TRBV12-3 or TRBV12-4 and TRBJ1-3; the D gene is possibly TRBD1 (5 bases). The CDR3 has 14 amino acids. Between the trimmed V and J ends, which lost 3 bases and 2 bases, there was a span of 8 bases. The CDR3 spells CASSLWGAGNTIYF. The CDR3 bases are TGTGCCAGCAGTTTGTGGGGGGCTGGAAACACCATATATTTT.